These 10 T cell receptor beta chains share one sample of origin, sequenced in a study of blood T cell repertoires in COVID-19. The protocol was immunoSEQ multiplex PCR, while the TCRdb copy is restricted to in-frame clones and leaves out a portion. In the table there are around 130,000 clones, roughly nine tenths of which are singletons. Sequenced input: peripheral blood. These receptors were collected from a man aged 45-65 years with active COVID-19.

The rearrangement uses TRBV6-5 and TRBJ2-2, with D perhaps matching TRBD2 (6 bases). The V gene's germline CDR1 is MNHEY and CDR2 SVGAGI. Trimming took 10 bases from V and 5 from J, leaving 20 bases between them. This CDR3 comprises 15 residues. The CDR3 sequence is CATTYEGGITGELFF. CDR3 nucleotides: TGTGCCACCACTTACGAGGGAGGTATTACCGGGGAGCTGTTTTTT.

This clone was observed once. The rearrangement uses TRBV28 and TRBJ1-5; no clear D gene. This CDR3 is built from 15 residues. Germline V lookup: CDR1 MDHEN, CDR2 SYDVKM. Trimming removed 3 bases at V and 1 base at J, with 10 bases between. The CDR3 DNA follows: TGTGCCAGCAGTTTGGCTGGGCCCAGCAATCAGCCCCAGCATTTT. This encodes CASSLAGPSNQPQHF.

The CDR3 nucleotides are TGTGCCAGCAGCCGTGGGACTAGCGGGGGTGAGACCCAGTACTTC. Its protein is CASSRGTSGGETQYF. The chain combines TRBV3-1 (or the pseudogene TRBV3-2) with TRBJ2-5, with 14 bases aligning to TRBD2. The CDR3 has 15 amino acids. Germline V gene sequence: CDR1 LGHDT, CDR2 YNNKEL (reference sequence). V lost 4 bases, J lost 5 bases, and 3 bases stayed unmatched.

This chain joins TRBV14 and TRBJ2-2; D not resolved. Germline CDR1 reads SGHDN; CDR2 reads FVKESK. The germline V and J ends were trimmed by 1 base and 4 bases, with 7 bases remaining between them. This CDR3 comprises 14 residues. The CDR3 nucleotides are TGTGCCAGCAGCCAAGGTCCGGGCACCGGGGAGCTGTTTTTT. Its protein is CASSQGPGTGELFF.

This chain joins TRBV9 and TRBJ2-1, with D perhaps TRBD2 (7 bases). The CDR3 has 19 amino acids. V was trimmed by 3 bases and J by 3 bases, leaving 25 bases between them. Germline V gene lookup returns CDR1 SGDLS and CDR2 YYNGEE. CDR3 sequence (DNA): TGTGCCAGCAGCGCTGACCCTGCCGGGGCGGGGGCCTACTACAATGAGCAGTTCTTC. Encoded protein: CASSADPAGAGAYYNEQFF.

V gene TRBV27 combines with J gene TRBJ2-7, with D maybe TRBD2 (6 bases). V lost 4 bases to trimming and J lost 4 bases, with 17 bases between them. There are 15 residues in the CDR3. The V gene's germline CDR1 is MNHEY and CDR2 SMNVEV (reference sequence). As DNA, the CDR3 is TGTGCCAGCAGTTCCATGGGACTCACCGAATACGAGCAGTACTTC. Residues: CASSSMGLTEYEQYF.

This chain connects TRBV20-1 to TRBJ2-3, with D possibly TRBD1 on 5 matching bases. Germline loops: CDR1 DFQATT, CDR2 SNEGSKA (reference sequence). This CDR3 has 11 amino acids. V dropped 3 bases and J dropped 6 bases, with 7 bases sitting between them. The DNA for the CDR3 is TGCAGTGCTAGTAAGGGGGATACGCAGTATTTT. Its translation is CSASKGDTQYF.

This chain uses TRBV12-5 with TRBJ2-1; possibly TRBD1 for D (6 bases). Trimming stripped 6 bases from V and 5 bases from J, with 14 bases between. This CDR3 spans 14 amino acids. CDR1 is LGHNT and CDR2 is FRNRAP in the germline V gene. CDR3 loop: CASGTGTPNNEQFF. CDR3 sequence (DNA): TGTGCTAGTGGGACGGGGACACCCAACAATGAGCAGTTCTTC. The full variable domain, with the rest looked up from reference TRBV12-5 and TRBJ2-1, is DARVTQTPRHKVTEMGQEVTMRCQPILGHNTVFWYRQTMMQGLELLAYFRNRAPLDDSGMPKDRFSAEMPDATLATLKIQPSEPRDSAVYFCASGTGTPNNEQFFGPGTRLTVL.

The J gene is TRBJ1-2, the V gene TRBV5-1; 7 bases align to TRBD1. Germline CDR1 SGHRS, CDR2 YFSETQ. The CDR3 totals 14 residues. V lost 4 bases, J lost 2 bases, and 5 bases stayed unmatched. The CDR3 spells CASSTDRDNYGYTF. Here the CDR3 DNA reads TGCGCCAGCAGCACTGACAGGGACAACTATGGCTACACCTTC.

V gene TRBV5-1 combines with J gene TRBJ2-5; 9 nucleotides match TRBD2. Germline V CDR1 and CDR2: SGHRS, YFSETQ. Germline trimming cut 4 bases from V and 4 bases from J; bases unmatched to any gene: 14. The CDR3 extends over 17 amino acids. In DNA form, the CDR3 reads TGCGCCAGCAGCCCAGGTCAGGGGCGGGGGGGCCGAGAGACCCAGTACTTC. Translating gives CASSPGQGRGGRETQYF.